This T cell receptor beta chain was sequenced for a study of blood T cells in healthy people across ages (dated by TCRdb to between 2014 and 2016). Regarding the research as a whole: In model experiments, roughly one uniquely barcoded TCR beta cDNA molecule per two T cells was captured by template switching. To track age-related changes in TCR beta repertoire diversity, the study relied on deep sequencing normalized with unique cDNA molecular identifiers. Donors were grouped into four age groups: young (average roughly 17 years), middle-aged (around 39), aged (around 56) and long-lived (around 80). To avoid experimental bias, donors of different ages were distributed randomly across sequencing lanes. Using the same blood draw, the study looked at two additional independent replicas of 1 million unique cDNA reads for two donors, one aged 18 to 30 and the other aged 80 or older.

Donors were around 37 systemically healthy Caucasian individuals from Russia aged 6 to 90 years. Each donor gave approximately 9.4 milliliters of peripheral blood, drawn into EDTA-treated Vacutainer tubes. Ficoll-Paque density-gradient centrifugation was used to isolate PBMCs, with at least 6 million per sample. Trizol reagent was used to extract total RNA from the PBMCs, yielding at least 6 micrograms per sample. Naive CD45RAhigh/CD27high T cell percentages were measured by flow cytometry on a PBMC aliquot from every donor. V loses 6 bases at its end and J loses 9 bases; junction bases beyond the gene matches: 13. There are 15 amino acids in the CDR3, from cysteine to phenylalanine inclusive. The entry retains the CDR3 DNA only, 45 bases that are in frame from base 1. Sequences MNHEY (CDR1) and SMNVEV (CDR2) are obtained from the germline V gene (reference sequence). Paper-wide results and their limitations: Observed TCR beta diversity correlated strongly with the percentage of naive T cells measured by flow cytometry. Since profiling was done on bulk unsorted PBMCs, naive and antigen-experienced compartments could not be conclusively compared. The long-lived group showed more naive CD4+ T cells, fewer expanded clones and increased TCR diversity than the aged group, suggesting age selection. As age increased, observed TCR beta diversity per million T cells dropped in a roughly linear way, and a significant reduction was already evident by age about 40. The CMV infection status of donors was not known, potentially confounding age-related changes in expanded clonotypes. Estimates of total diversity based on one million sequenced T cells were regarded as lower bounds and as underestimates.

As to this clonotype: What this receptor recognizes is not known. Base qualities are missing; no much larger clone stands one base away.

Library creation used 5' RACE. Sequencing instrument: Illumina HiSeq 2500. A second roughly 7 to 11 cycle PCR used a sample-barcoded 5' primer and a J-beta primer mix. A unique molecular identifier was introduced onto each TCR beta cDNA molecule by a template-switch 5' adaptor carrying 12 random nucleotides. At least 2.5 million CDR3-containing paired-end reads were obtained from each sample. All of the RNA was converted into first-strand cDNA using the Mint cDNA synthesis kit, with a TRBC-specific oligonucleotide serving as the primer. Following uracil-DNA glycosylase treatment, a first 18-cycle PCR with universal primers M1SS and BC2_uni_R was performed on all cDNA. On the authors' methods: For normalization, 1 million high-quality reads, each with a distinct molecular identifier, were randomly selected from each sample. Reads sharing molecular identifiers were discarded rather than binned into consensus sequences. MiTCR, set to a Q25 quality threshold and the strictest error-elimination algorithm, was used for CDR3 identification, clonotype clustering and error correction. A nonparametric unseen species model with Euler transformation was used to estimate a lower bound on total TCR beta diversity. TCRdb trimmed the raw reads at Q25, called clones with MiXCR and kept productive beta chains. Here each entry gathers all rows of one CDR3 protein and keeps the most common genes and DNA. The V and J calls shown here were made by TCRdb, not taken from the authors' results. The sample data list some 1.5 million distinct CDR3 sequences, and under 55% of these were observed just once. The ten largest clones capture 4% of the sample.

What was sequenced was blood. This sequence originates from a woman aged 18-29 years in good health. The chain is encoded by TRBV27 joined to TRBJ2-1; 8 bases in the junction line up with TRBD1. The CDR3 is CASSPGQGGFGEQFF. The sequence in DNA is TGTGCCAGCAGCCCTGGACAGGGAGGATTTGGTGAGCAGTTCTTC.